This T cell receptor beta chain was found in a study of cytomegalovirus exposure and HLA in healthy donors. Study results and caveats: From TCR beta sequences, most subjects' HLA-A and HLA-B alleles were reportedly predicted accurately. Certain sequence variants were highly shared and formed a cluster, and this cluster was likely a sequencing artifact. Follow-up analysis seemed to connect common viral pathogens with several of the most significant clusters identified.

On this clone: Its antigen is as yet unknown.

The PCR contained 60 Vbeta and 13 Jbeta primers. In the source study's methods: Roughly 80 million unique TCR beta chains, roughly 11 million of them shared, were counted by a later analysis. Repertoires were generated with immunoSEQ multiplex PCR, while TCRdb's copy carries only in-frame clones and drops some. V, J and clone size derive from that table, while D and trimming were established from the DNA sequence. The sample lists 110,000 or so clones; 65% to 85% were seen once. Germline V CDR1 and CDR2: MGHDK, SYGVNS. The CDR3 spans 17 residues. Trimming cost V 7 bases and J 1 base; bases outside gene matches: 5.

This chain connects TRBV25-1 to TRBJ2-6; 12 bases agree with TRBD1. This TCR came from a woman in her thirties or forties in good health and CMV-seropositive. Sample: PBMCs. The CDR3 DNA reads TGTGCCAGCACACCGGGACAGGGGGCATCTGGGGCCAACGTCCTGACTTTC. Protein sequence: CASTPGQGASGANVLTF.